This TCR beta chain was documented in a study of T cells after yellow fever vaccination. Study information: The fractions with low cell numbers were processed using SMART-Seq v4 Ultra Low Input.

Regarding this clonotype: The antigen is unknown.

TCRdb analysed the 5' RACE reads with MiXCR anew, one entry per CDR3 protein. Of around 150,000 distinct CDR3 sequences listed, about 7% are singletons. General study results and limits: Some clonotypes were seen in both the CD4 and the CD8 compartments. These made up a small share and likely arose from convergent recombination. Secondary responses were weaker yet peaked faster, day 5 versus 15.

V lost 4 bases, J lost 6 bases, and 13 bases lay in between. Germline V CDR1 and CDR2: SEHNR, FQNEAQ (reference sequence). The CDR3 is 15 residues long. This sequence joins TRBV7-9 and TRBJ1-6; no clear D. The sample was CD4+ T cells sorted from PBMCs, taken about 5 days after the first yellow fever vaccination. The receptor was isolated from a man younger than 35 who received the YFV17D yellow fever vaccine. CDR3 in DNA: TGTGCCAGCAGCTCCATTACCGACCTTAATTCACCCCTCCACTTT. Translation gives CASSSITDLNSPLHF.